This T cell receptor (beta chain) was documented in a study of breast tumors, draining lymph nodes, adjacent tissues. The study's findings and limits: Tumors had less TCR diversity than lymph nodes, more than nontumor tissue. Tumor T cell lymph node origin was a supported hypothesis, not proven.

TCRdb ran MiXCR on the multiplex PCR reads and lists one entry per CDR3 protein. There are 66,000 or so distinct CDR3 sequences in the sample; approximately 45% occur only once, and about 8.4% lies in the top ten. Trimming shortened V by 5 bases and J by 0 bases, and 8 bases separated the two germline ends. The CDR3 loop spans 14 amino acids. Germline CDR1 MNHEY, CDR2 SMNVEV (reference sequence). This clonotype was seen repeatedly, ten times or more. Its specificity is not known. This receptor was obtained from a female donor with breast cancer. Some clones in this sample may be carry-over from other donors' samples. This chain joins TRBV27 and TRBJ2-1; D call uncertain. The specimen sequenced was breast tumor tissue. This CDR3 is CASSPLGSYNEQFF. In DNA form, the CDR3 reads TGTGCCAGCAGTCCCCTCGGCTCCTACAATGAGCAGTTCTTC.